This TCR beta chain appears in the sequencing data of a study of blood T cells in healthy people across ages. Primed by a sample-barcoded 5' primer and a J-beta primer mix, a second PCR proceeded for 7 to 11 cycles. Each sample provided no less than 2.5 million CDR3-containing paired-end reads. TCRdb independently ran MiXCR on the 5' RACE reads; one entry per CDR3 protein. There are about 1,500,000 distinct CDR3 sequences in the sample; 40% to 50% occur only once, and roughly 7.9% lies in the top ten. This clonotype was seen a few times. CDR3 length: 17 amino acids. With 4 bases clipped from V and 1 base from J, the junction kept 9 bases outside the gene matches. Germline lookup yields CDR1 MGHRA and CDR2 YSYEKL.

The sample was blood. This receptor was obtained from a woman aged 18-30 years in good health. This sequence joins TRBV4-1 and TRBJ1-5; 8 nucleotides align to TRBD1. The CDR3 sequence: CASSPGGRGQSNQPQHF. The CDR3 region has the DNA TGCGCCAGCAGCCCCGGGGGCAGGGGGCAAAGCAATCAGCCCCAGCATTTT.